This entry lists 20 T cell receptor beta chains sequenced from one sample in a study of cytomegalovirus exposure and HLA in healthy donors. PCR involved 60 Vbeta and 13 Jbeta primers. Measured with immunoSEQ multiplex PCR; TCRdb has only the in-frame clones, and not every one. Of 95,000 to 150,000 clones listed, 80% are singletons. Material for sequencing was PBMCs. These receptors came from a female donor in good health and CMV-seropositive.

V and J are TRBV7-9 and TRBJ1-1; D ambiguous. V lost 5 bases, J lost 1 base, and 8 bases lay in between. Germline V gene lookup returns CDR1 SEHNR and CDR2 FQNEAQ (reference sequence). CDR3 length equals 13 residues. As DNA, the CDR3 is TGTGCCAGCAGCGGCCCACAGAACACTGAAGCTTTCTTT. Residues: CASSGPQNTEAFF.

The chain has TRBV15 and TRBJ1-4; 7 nucleotides line up with TRBD1. CDR1 is LNHNV, CDR2 YYDKDF, per germline (reference sequence). CDR3 length: 14 residues. Trimming took 5 bases from V and 10 from J; bases not matched to a gene: 10. CDR3 sequence: CATSEGADIGKLFF. The CDR3 coding sequence is TGTGCCACCAGCGAGGGGGCCGACATAGGAAAACTGTTTTTT. The entire variable domain, with the rest obtained from reference TRBV15 and TRBJ1-4, is as follows: DAMVIQNPRYQVTQFGKPVTLSCSQTLNHNVMYWYQQKSSQAPKLLFHYYDKDFNNEADTPDNFQSRRPNTSFCFLDIRSPGLGDTAMYLCATSEGADIGKLFFGSGTQLSVL.

The V and J genes are TRBV19 and TRBJ1-2; 8 nucleotides align to TRBD1. This CDR3 has 15 residues. Germline CDR1 and CDR2: LNHDA and SQIVND (reference sequence). Trimming took 5 bases from V and 2 from J; bases not matched to a gene: 7. CDR3 loop: CASSSDRAGNYGYTF. The CDR3 nucleotides read TGTGCCAGTAGTTCGGACAGGGCGGGAAACTATGGCTACACCTTC.

In this sample, this clone turned up a few times. The chain couples TRBV6-5 to TRBJ1-5; D ambiguous. This CDR3 has 13 residues. Germline values: CDR1 MNHEY, CDR2 SVGAGI. V gave up 8 bases and J gave up 2 bases, with 10 bases separating them. The CDR3 DNA is TGTGCCAGCGGTACCGGGGGCAATCAGCCCCAGCATTTT. Translated, it gives CASGTGGNQPQHF.

The chain couples TRBV28 to TRBJ1-2; D call uncertain. The CDR3 is 10 residues long. Trimming stripped 7 bases from V and 6 bases from J, with 6 bases between. Germline values: CDR1 MDHEN, CDR2 SYDVKM. CDR3 protein: CASNSNGYTF. The DNA of the CDR3 is TGTGCCAGCAACTCCAATGGCTACACCTTC.

This rearrangement joins TRBV5-4 to TRBJ2-3; TRBD1 might be the D (6 bases). Trimming left V 0 bases short and J 0 bases short, with 8 bases between. This CDR3 has 15 amino acids. Per germline, CDR1 SGHNT and CDR2 YYREEE (reference sequence). CDR3 region: CASSLAGASTDTQYF. The DNA for the CDR3 is TGTGCCAGCAGCTTGGCAGGGGCTAGCACAGATACGCAGTATTTT.

This chain connects TRBV5-1 to TRBJ2-5, with 7 bases that match TRBD2. The V gene's germline CDR1 is SGHRS and CDR2 YFSETQ. V trimming: 1 base; J trimming: 2 bases; junction bases outside the gene matches: 8. The CDR3 is made up of 16 amino acids. CDR3 sequence reads: CASSLLARAGQETQYF. Here the CDR3 DNA reads TGCGCCAGCAGCTTGCTCGCCAGAGCGGGGCAAGAGACCCAGTACTTC.

Remarks on this clone: A read error may produce the germline difference seen at one junction end. This chain joins TRBV7-7 and TRBJ1-2; TRBD1 matches at 7 bases. This CDR3 is 15 amino acids long. Germline CDR1 and CDR2: SSHAT and FNYEAQ (reference sequence). DNA of the CDR3: TGTGCTAGCAGCTTGATCCGGGACAGCAACTATGGCTACACCTTC. As protein: CASSLIRDSNYGYTF.

This rearrangement joins TRBV15 to TRBJ2-3; 8 positions match TRBD2. CDR1 LNHNV and CDR2 YYDKDF come from the germline V gene (reference sequence). J was trimmed by 0 bases and V by 6 bases; bases with no gene match: 5. The CDR3 runs 15 residues. This CDR3 reads CATSRGGRSTDTQYF. Written as DNA, the CDR3 is TGTGCCACCAGTCGGGGGGGCCGGAGCACAGATACGCAGTATTTT.

V gene TRBV27 combines with J gene TRBJ2-1, with TRBD2 identical over 8 bases. The V gene end was trimmed by 7 bases and the J gene end by 4 bases; junction bases not matched to a gene: 9. The CDR3 runs to 15 residues. Germline V lookup: CDR1 MNHEY, CDR2 SMNVEV (reference sequence). CDR3 bases: TGTGCCAGCACCCCGGGGCTAGCGGGTTACAATGAGCAGTTCTTC. This codes for CASTPGLAGYNEQFF.

This chain uses TRBV7-9 with TRBJ2-2; 10 bases line up with TRBD2. The germline gives CDR1 SEHNR, CDR2 FQNEAQ (reference sequence). Unmatched junction bases numbered 0, after V lost 1 base and J lost 1 base. The CDR3 covers 16 residues. The CDR3 coding sequence is TGTGCCAGCAGCTTAGGACTAGCGGGGAACACCGGGGAGCTGTTTTTT. Its protein product is CASSLGLAGNTGELFF.

The chain recombines TRBV7-9 with TRBJ1-2; 7 bases fit TRBD1. Germline CDR1 SEHNR, CDR2 FQNEAQ (reference sequence). V lost 5 bases, J lost 5 bases, and 8 bases stayed unmatched. The CDR3 consists of 14 residues. The CDR3 protein is CASSPGDSGYGYTF. CDR3 in DNA: TGTGCCAGCAGCCCGGGGGACAGCGGTTATGGCTACACCTTC.

The V and J genes are TRBV2 and TRBJ2-5; tentatively, D is TRBD1 (6 bases). The V and J ends lost 4 bases and 1 base respectively, with 13 bases between them. Germline V gives CDR1 SNHLY, CDR2 FYNNEI. The CDR3 contains 15 residues. The CDR3 reads CASSGGGSPQETQYF. CDR3 DNA sequence: TGTGCCAGCAGTGGAGGGGGATCCCCCCAAGAGACCCAGTACTTC.

This rearrangement joins TRBV6-1 to TRBJ1-5; D gene unclear. Germline values: CDR1 MNHNS, CDR2 SASEGT. Trimming stripped 10 bases from V and 3 bases from J, with 16 bases between. The CDR3 totals 14 residues. Here the CDR3 reads CATQALLFNQPQHF. The CDR3 DNA sequence: TGTGCCACCCAGGCTCTTCTTTTCAATCAGCCCCAGCATTTT.

The CDR3 loop is CASSPSLAGGAPYEQYF. CDR3 DNA: TGTGCCAGCAGTCCCTCCTTAGCGGGGGGCGCCCCTTACGAGCAGTACTTC. The chain uses TRBV5-6 and TRBJ2-7; 10 nucleotides match TRBD2. The junction had 15 bases not matched to a gene; V was cut back by 5 bases and J by 4 bases. Looked up from germline, CDR1 is SGHDT and CDR2 is YYEEEE. The CDR3 sequence is 17 residues long.

J is TRBJ2-3 and V is TRBV9; D is undetermined. Trimming took 2 bases from V and 1 from J, leaving 5 bases between them. Germline assignment: CDR1 SGDLS and CDR2 YYNGEE. The CDR3 spans 13 residues. In DNA, the CDR3 is TGTGCCAGCAGCGTGACTGGCACAGATACGCAGTATTTT. It codes for CASSVTGTDTQYF.

This chain joins TRBV7-3 and TRBJ1-2, with D possibly TRBD1 on 6 matching bases. Between the trimmed V and J ends, which lost 5 bases and 5 bases, there was a span of 12 bases. CDR1 and CDR2 (germline): SGHTA, FQGTGA. The CDR3 runs to 13 residues. CDR3 nucleotides: TGTGCCAGCAGCACCTATACAGGGTATGGCTACACCTTC. Its translation: CASSTYTGYGYTF.

The chain couples TRBV5-1 to TRBJ1-2, with D uncertain. The CDR3 spans 13 residues. Per the germline V gene, CDR1 is SGHRS and CDR2 is YFSETQ. V lost 0 bases and J 2 bases, leaving 5 bases between the germline ends. CDR3 sequence (DNA): TGCGCCAGCAGCTTGGAACAGAACTATGGCTACACCTTC. Residues: CASSLEQNYGYTF.

The CDR3 here is CASSLEEGTEAFF. The CDR3 DNA reads as TGCGCCAGCAGCTTGGAGGAGGGTACTGAAGCTTTCTTT. This sequence joins TRBV5-1 and TRBJ1-1; D unresolved. This CDR3 spans 13 amino acids. Looked up from germline, CDR1 is SGHRS and CDR2 is YFSETQ. The V and J ends lost 0 bases and 5 bases respectively, with 8 bases between them.

CDR3 region: CASNKGGYGYTF. For the CDR3, the DNA is TGTGCCAGCAACAAAGGGGGTTATGGCTACACCTTC. The chain recombines TRBV7-9 with TRBJ1-2, with D possibly TRBD1 on 6 matching bases. V lost 7 bases and J 5 bases, leaving 11 bases between the germline ends. Germline V gene lookup returns CDR1 SEHNR and CDR2 FQNEAQ (reference sequence). CDR3 length: 12 amino acids.